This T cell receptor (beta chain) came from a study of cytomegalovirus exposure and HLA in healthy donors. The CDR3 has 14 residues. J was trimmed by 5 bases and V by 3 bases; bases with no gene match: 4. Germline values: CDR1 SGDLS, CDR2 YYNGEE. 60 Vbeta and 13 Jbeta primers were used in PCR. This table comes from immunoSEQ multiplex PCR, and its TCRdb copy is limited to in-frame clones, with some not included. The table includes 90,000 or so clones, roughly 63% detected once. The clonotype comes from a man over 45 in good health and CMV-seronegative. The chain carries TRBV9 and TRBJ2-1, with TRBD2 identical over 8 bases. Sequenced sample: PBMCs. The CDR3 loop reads CASSETGGHNEQFF. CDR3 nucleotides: TGTGCCAGCAGCGAGACGGGAGGGCACAATGAGCAGTTCTTC.